This T cell receptor (beta chain) was recorded in a study of cytomegalovirus exposure and HLA in healthy donors. As regards this clone: As yet, its antigen is unknown.

Study observations and caveats: Being productive about 90% or about 30% of the time was typical of most TCR beta V segments in an earlier analysis. As a later analysis revealed, the rate of TCR association differed by HLA locus, with DRB1 most and HLA-C fewest. Cytomegalovirus status was reportedly diagnosed by the classifier with high sensitivity and specificity.

The primer mix had 60 Vbeta and 13 Jbeta primers. Generated by immunoSEQ multiplex PCR, the TCRdb table keeps only in-frame clones and is missing some. The sample shows some 110,000 clones, about 70% of them seen only once. The CDR3 sequence is 15 residues long. The V end was cut by 0 bases, the J end by 4 bases, with 12 bases between. CDR1 is LGHNA, CDR2 YSLEER, per germline. Sequenced material: PBMCs. The receptor was derived from a young man in good health and CMV-seropositive. This chain uses TRBV4-3 with TRBJ1-2; perhaps TRBD1 as D (6 bases). In DNA, the CDR3 is TGCGCCAGCAGCCAAGATGAAGCAGGGGCCTATGGCTACACCTTC. Translated: CASSQDEAGAYGYTF.